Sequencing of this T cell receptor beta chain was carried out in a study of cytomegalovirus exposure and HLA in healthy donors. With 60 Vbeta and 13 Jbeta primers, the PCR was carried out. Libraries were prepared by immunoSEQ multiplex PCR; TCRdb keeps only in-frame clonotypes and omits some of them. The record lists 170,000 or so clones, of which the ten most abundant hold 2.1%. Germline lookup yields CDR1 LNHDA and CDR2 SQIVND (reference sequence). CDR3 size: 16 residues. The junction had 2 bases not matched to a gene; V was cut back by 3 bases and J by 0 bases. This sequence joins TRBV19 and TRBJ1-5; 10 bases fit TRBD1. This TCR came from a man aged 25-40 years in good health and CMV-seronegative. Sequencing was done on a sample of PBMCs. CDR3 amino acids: CASSIGDRGSNQPQHF. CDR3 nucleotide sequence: TGTGCCAGTAGTATCGGGGACAGGGGTAGCAATCAGCCCCAGCATTTT.